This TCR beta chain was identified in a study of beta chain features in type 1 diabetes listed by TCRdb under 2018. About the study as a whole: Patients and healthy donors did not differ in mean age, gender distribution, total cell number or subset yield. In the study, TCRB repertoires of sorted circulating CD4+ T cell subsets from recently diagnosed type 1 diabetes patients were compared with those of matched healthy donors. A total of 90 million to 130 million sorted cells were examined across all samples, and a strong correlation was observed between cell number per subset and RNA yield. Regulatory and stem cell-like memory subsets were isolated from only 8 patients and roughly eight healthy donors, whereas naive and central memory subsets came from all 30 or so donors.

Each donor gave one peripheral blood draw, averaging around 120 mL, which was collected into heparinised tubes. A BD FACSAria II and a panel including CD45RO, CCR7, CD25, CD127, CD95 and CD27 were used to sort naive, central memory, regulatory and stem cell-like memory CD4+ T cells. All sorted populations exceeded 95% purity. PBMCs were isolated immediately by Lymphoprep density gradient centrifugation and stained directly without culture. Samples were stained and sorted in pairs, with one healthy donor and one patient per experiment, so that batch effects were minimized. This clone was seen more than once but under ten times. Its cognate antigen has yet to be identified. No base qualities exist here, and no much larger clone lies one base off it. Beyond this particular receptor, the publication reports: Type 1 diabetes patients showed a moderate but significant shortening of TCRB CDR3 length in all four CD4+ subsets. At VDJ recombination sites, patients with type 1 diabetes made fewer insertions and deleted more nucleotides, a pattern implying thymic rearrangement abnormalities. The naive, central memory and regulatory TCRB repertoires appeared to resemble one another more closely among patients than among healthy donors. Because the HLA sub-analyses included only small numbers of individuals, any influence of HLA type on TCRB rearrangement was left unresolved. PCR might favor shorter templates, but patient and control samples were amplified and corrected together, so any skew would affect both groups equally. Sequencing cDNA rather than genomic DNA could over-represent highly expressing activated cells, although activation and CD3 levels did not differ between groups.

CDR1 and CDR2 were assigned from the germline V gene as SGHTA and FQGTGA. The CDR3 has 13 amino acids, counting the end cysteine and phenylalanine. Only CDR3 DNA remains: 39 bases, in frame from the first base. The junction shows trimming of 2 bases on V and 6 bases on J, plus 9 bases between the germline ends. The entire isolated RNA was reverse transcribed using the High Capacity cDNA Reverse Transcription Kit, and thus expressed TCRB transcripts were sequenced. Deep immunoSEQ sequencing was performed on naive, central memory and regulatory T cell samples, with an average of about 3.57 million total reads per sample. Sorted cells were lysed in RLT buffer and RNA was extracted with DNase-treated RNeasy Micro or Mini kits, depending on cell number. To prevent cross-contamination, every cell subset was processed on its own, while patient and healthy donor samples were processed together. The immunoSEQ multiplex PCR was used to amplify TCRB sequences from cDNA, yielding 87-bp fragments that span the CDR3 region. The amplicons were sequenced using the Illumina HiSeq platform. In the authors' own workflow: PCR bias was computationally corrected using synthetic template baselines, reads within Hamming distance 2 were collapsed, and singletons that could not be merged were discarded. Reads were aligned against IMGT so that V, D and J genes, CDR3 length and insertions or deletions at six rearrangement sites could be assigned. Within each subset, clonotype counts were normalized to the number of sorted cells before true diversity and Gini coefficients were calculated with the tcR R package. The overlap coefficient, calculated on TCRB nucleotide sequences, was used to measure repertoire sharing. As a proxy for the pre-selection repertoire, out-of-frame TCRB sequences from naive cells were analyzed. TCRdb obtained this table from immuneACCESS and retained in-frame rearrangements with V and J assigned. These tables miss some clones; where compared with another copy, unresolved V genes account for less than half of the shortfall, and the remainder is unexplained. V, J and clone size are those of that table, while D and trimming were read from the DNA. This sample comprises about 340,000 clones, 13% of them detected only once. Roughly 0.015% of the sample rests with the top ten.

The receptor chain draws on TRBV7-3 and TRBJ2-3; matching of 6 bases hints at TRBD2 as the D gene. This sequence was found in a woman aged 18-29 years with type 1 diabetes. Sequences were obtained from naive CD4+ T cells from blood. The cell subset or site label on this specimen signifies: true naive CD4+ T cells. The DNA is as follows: TGTGCCAGCAGCTTAGGGCTAGCGGATACGCAGTATTTT. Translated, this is CASSLGLADTQYF.